This TCR beta chain was observed in a study of blood T cell repertoires in COVID-19 (dated by TCRdb to 2019 to 2021). With respect to the entire study: The collaborator samples originated in the United States, Italy and Spain and spanned the acute and convalescent phases of COVID-19. The repertoires were released in a freely available public database meant as a resource for research on the immune response to SARS-CoV-2. The samples were drawn from two sources: the first 160 participants of the ongoing ImmuneRACE study, and 1,200 or so subjects contributed by 6 global collaborators. Deeply sampled blood TCRbeta repertoires from subjects exposed to, actively infected with, or recovered from COVID-19 were included in the dataset. Where HLA class I and class II types were available, the types were taken from metadata supplied by the sample provider, not from assay-based typing. The material from the prospective study consisted of cDNA or gDNA derived from T cells, B-cell-depleted T cells, or PBMCs. Nearly every sample came with metadata listing a de-identified subject ID, COVID-19 status, age in years and sex.

The immunoSEQ Assay, a bias-controlled multiplex PCR, was used to amplify TCRbeta CDR3 regions from genomic DNA. The published analysis was carried out like this. The number of nucleated cells in each sample was estimated by amplification of reference gene primers within the assay. Sequence reads were collapsed and filtered to measure the absolute abundance of every unique TCRbeta CDR3 rearrangement. Productive Simpson clonality was computed per sample as the square root of Simpson's diversity index over productive rearrangements. The table was pulled from immuneACCESS by TCRdb, which kept in-frame rearrangements only. Such tables lose some clones; where checked, under half of the loss comes from unresolved V genes, and the rest has no known cause. From that table come the V and J calls and clone size; the DNA was used to work out D and trimming. The sample table holds about 78,000 clones, of which around nine tenths were seen once. 4.5% to 6% of the sample goes to the ten largest clones.

A remark on this clone: There is no known antigen for this receptor. Base quality data are lacking; no much larger clone is found one base away.

Whole blood was collected in K2EDTA tubes by collaborating institutions according to the institutions' own protocols. For TCRbeta analysis, collaborators shipped samples as frozen whole blood, isolated PBMCs, or DNA extracted from either of those sample types. Paper-wide results and their limitations: The quantity of clinical and demographic metadata differed by source and by participant and was supplied without curation.

Sequencing input: peripheral blood. The sequence was obtained from a man aged 50-60 years with active or convalescent COVID-19.

The CDR3 in this case is CASSLAPSVNEQFF. The base sequence is TGCGCCAGCAGCTTGGCCCCCTCCGTCAATGAGCAGTTCTTC. This chain joins TRBV5-1 to TRBJ2-1, with an unclear D gene assignment. A distance of 10 bases separates the germline ends of V and J, which lose 0 bases and 6 bases respectively. The CDR3 has 14 amino acids, counting the end cysteine and phenylalanine. The read is trimmed to its CDR3 DNA, 42 bases read in frame from base 1. The CDR1 and CDR2 encoded by the germline V gene are SGHRS and YFSETQ.